Included here is one T cell receptor beta chain sequence, with context. The CDR3 loop spans 14 amino acids. Per the germline V gene, CDR1 is LNHDA and CDR2 is SQIVND (reference sequence). V trimming: 4 bases; J trimming: 5 bases; junction bases outside the gene matches: 6. This specimen belongs to a study of blood T cell repertoires in COVID-19. Study as a whole: Researchers got acute and convalescent COVID-19 samples from the United States, Italy and Spain.

Generated by immunoSEQ multiplex PCR, the TCRdb table keeps only in-frame clones and is missing some. The data show about 90,000 clones, with 81% seen just once and about 23% held by the top ten. The origin of this receptor is an older man with active or convalescent COVID-19. V and J are TRBV19 and TRBJ1-2, with 8 positions matching TRBD1. Material: peripheral blood. This CDR3 reads CASSRGTGEYGYTF. CDR3 in DNA: TGTGCCAGTAGTAGGGGGACAGGCGAGTATGGCTACACCTTC.